This note documents a single T cell receptor (beta chain) sequence. Its matching antigen is unknown. The sample comes from a study of cytomegalovirus exposure and HLA in healthy donors. Study overall: There were approximately 81 million unique TCRs (from HLA-typed donors) in an early data release.

60 Vbeta and 13 Jbeta primers were used in PCR. Clones were sequenced by immunoSEQ multiplex PCR, and TCRdb holds only the in-frame ones, with some missing. Found here are about 200,000 clones, about three quarters of them singletons; the top ten hold 1.5% to 2%. Notes on the study in general: Apparent HLA restriction characterized most CMV-associated TCR beta chains in a later analysis.

The clonotype comes from a young man in good health and CMV-seronegative. The sequencing sample was made of PBMCs.

CDR3 sequence reads: CASSLAGTGGEKLFF. CDR3 coding DNA: TGCGCCAGCAGCTTGGCCGGGACAGGAGGAGAAAAACTGTTTTTT. The rearrangement uses TRBV5-1 and TRBJ1-4; TRBD1 matches at 8 bases. V shed 0 bases and J 8 bases; nucleotides not matched to a gene: 6. CDR3 length: 15 residues. CDR1 is SGHRS, CDR2 YFSETQ, per germline.